These 24 T cell receptor beta chains came from one sample sequenced in a study of CD8 T cells in Susac syndrome (dated by TCRdb to between 2018 and 2021). The method behind the library was the immunoSEQ multiplex PCR assay. RNA was extracted using the RNeasy kit, and roughly 0.5 to 1 ug of the RNA was reverse transcribed with random hexamers. Starting from the raw public reads, TCRdb applied fastp trimming at Q25, assembled clones with MiXCR and retained in-frame beta chains. Each entry merges the rows of one CDR3 protein and shows their most common DNA and genes. The table for this sample lists under 200,000 distinct CDR3 sequences; around 94% of them were counted only once. Around 0.14% of the sample lies in the top ten. Material for sequencing was CD4+ T cells from PBMCs. These receptors all come from a human donor in good health.

V is TRBV7-2 and J is TRBJ1-2, with D perhaps TRBD1 (5 bases). This CDR3 contains 14 residues. V lost 3 bases and J lost 8, with 16 bases in between. Germline CDR1 reads SGHTA; CDR2 reads FQGNSA. Written as DNA, the CDR3 is TGTGCCAGCAGCTTGCAGGCCCCCGGGGGAGGCTACACCTTC. It encodes CASSLQAPGGGYTF.

This rearrangement joins TRBV7-9 to TRBJ2-7, with 10 bases aligning to TRBD1. Germline CDR1 and CDR2: SEHNR and FQNEAQ (reference sequence). V was pared by 5 bases and J by 7 bases, with 8 bases of the junction left unmatched. The CDR3 consists of 14 residues. CDR3 in DNA: TGTGCCAGCAGCACGGGACAGGGGAAAGGGGAGCAGTACTTC. Amino acid sequence: CASSTGQGKGEQYF.

This clonotype was counted once. The V gene is TRBV20-1, the J gene TRBJ2-3, with TRBD1 identical over 8 bases. The CDR3 is 15 amino acids. Germline values: CDR1 DFQATT, CDR2 SNEGSKA (reference sequence). With 6 bases clipped from V and 5 bases from J, the junction kept 13 bases outside the gene matches. In DNA form, the CDR3 reads TGCAGTGCCCCCATGGCTCAGGGGGCGGGAGATACGCAGTATTTT. This gives the protein CSAPMAQGAGDTQYF.

The V call is TRBV27, the J call TRBJ1-4, with TRBD1 matching 12 bases. The CDR3 has 13 amino acids. After removal of 11 bases from V and 8 bases from J, the junction contained 6 bases not matched to a gene. CDR1 and CDR2 (germline): MNHEY, SMNVEV (reference sequence). CDR3 region: CAGYGTGGEKLFF. CDR3 nucleotides: TGTGCCGGATACGGGACAGGGGGCGAAAAACTGTTTTTT.

The rearrangement links TRBV6-2 or TRBV6-3 to TRBJ2-7; 10 bases line up with TRBD2. Germline V gives CDR1 MNHEY, CDR2 SVGEGT. After removal of 1 base from V and 3 bases from J, the junction contained 6 bases not matched to a gene. The CDR3 runs 16 residues. The DNA for the CDR3 is TGTGCCAGCAGTTACTTCGGACTAGCGGAAATCTACGAGCAGTACTTC. Amino acids: CASSYFGLAEIYEQYF.

The J gene is TRBJ2-7, the V gene TRBV3-1; TRBD2 matches at 11 bases. After removal of 4 bases from V and 5 bases from J, the junction contained 4 bases not matched to a gene. The CDR3 runs to 14 residues. CDR1 LGHDT and CDR2 YNNKEL come from the germline V gene (reference sequence). The CDR3 bases are TGTGCCAGCAGCCGTAGCGGGGGGGATGACGAGCAGTACTTC. Its protein product is CASSRSGGDDEQYF.

This chain connects TRBV20-1 to TRBJ2-3; TRBD2 is a possible D gene (5 bases). Per the germline V gene, CDR1 is DFQATT and CDR2 is SNEGSKA (reference sequence). Trimming left V 1 base short and J 2 bases short, with 10 bases between. CDR3 length: 14 amino acids. As DNA, the CDR3 is TGCAGTGCTAGAGTTGGTCGGGACACAGATACGCAGTATTTT. It is translated as CSARVGRDTDTQYF.

V usage is TRBV20-1 and J usage is TRBJ2-1, with D perhaps matching TRBD1 (6 bases). Trimming stripped 2 bases from V and 1 base from J, with 15 bases between. CDR1 and CDR2 from the germline V gene are DFQATT and SNEGSKA (reference sequence). CDR3 length: 16 amino acids. As DNA, the CDR3 is TGCAGTGCTAGATCGGGCGGGCAGGGGTCCTACAATGAGCAGTTCTTC. Translating gives CSARSGGQGSYNEQFF.

V usage is TRBV7-9 and J usage is TRBJ1-2; possible D gene TRBD1, 5 bases. V dropped 4 bases and J dropped 5 bases, with 11 bases sitting between them. The CDR3 runs to 13 residues. Germline V lookup: CDR1 SEHNR, CDR2 FQNEAQ (reference sequence). CDR3 protein: CASSSRQRYGYTF. CDR3 sequence (DNA): TGTGCCAGCAGCTCCCGACAGAGATATGGCTACACCTTC.

The chain carries TRBV7-2 and TRBJ2-5; D is unresolved. Germline V gene lookup returns CDR1 SGHTA and CDR2 FQGNSA. This CDR3 has 15 residues. With 5 bases removed from V and 7 bases from J, the gap between germline ends came to 20 bases. CDR3 sequence (DNA): TGTGCCAGCAGCACAGACCCCGGGCTAGAGGCGACCCAGTACTTC. Amino acids: CASSTDPGLEATQYF.

J is TRBJ1-1 and V is TRBV29-1, with a weak D call TRBD1 (5 bases). The V and J ends lost 6 bases and 5 bases respectively, with 22 bases between them. CDR3 size: 15 residues. Germline CDR1 SQVTM, CDR2 ANQGSEA. In nucleotides, the CDR3 is TGCAGCGTGGGGCCCGGGTGGGGTATGAGGACTGAAGCTTTCTTT. Its translation is CSVGPGWGMRTEAFF.

The chain couples TRBV18 to TRBJ2-7; 11 bases match TRBD1. The CDR3 runs to 16 residues. V was pared by 3 bases and J by 3 bases, with 7 bases of the junction left unmatched. Germline lookup yields CDR1 KGHSH and CDR2 LQKENI. The CDR3 nucleotides are TGTGCCAGCTCACCTTCTTCCGGGACAGGGGGCTACGAGCAGTACTTC. Translating it yields CASSPSSGTGGYEQYF.

This chain uses TRBV2 with TRBJ2-2, with D possibly TRBD2 on 6 matching bases. Trimming cost V 10 bases and J 6 bases, with 15 bases left between them. CDR1 and CDR2 from the germline V gene are SNHLY and FYNNEI. This CDR3 spans 13 amino acids. The CDR3 is CATWTKRSGELFF. In DNA, the CDR3 is TGTGCCACCTGGACTAAAAGGTCCGGGGAGCTGTTTTTT.

The chain combines TRBV2 with TRBJ1-2; D is unclear. Trimming removed 4 bases from V and 0 bases from J, with 3 bases in between. The CDR3 is made up of 12 amino acids. The germline gives CDR1 SNHLY, CDR2 FYNNEI. CDR3 nucleotides: TGTGCCAGCAGTGTCGCTAACTATGGCTACACCTTC. It codes for CASSVANYGYTF. Based on the CDR3 plus reference TRBV2 and TRBJ1-2, the full variable domain is EPEVTQTPSHQVTQMGQEVILRCVPISNHLYFYWYRQILGQKVEFLVSFYNNEISEKSEIFDDQFSVERPDGSNFTLKIRSTKLEDSAMYFCASSVANYGYTFGSGTRLTVV.

The chain has TRBV20-1 and TRBJ2-3; D is uncertain. CDR3 size: 12 residues. Germline V CDR1 and CDR2: DFQATT, SNEGSKA (reference sequence). V gave up 4 bases and J gave up 1 base, with 6 bases separating them. The CDR3: CSATAGTDTQYF. As DNA, the CDR3 is TGCAGTGCTACGGCAGGCACAGATACGCAGTATTTT.

This chain uses TRBV6-1 with TRBJ2-1; D may be TRBD1 or TRBD2 (6 bases each). The germline V gene has CDR1 MNHNS and CDR2 SASEGT. V dropped 7 bases and J dropped 1 base, with 17 bases sitting between them. CDR3 length: 16 residues. The CDR3 region has the DNA TGTGCCAGCAAGGGGGGCAGCGCTGCATCCTACAATGAGCAGTTCTTC. This codes for CASKGGSAASYNEQFF.

The chain joins TRBV5-6 to TRBJ1-6; D is undetermined. The ends were cut back, 3 bases at V and 5 bases at J, with 12 bases in the middle. The V gene's germline CDR1 is SGHDT and CDR2 YYEEEE. This CDR3 is 15 amino acids long. This CDR3 is CASSWRPSDNSPLHF. The CDR3 coding sequence is TGTGCCAGCAGCTGGCGGCCTAGCGATAATTCACCCCTCCACTTT.

Worth noting for this clonotype: At one of its ends the junction is not consistent with the germline gene, which may arise from a read error. The rearrangement uses TRBV2 and TRBJ2-1; 12 positions agree with TRBD2. This CDR3 is 17 amino acids long. In germline, CDR1 is SNHLY, CDR2 FYNNEI. CDR3 DNA: TGTGCCAGCAGGGAAGCTCAGGGACTAGCGGGCAAGAATGAGCAGTTCTTC. Amino acids: CASREAQGLAGKNEQFF.

V and J are TRBV5-1 and TRBJ2-2; 8 nucleotides agree with TRBD1. Germline values: CDR1 SGHRS, CDR2 YFSETQ. The CDR3 spans 15 residues. V trimming: 8 bases; J trimming: 0 bases; junction bases outside the gene matches: 6. CDR3 sequence (DNA): TGCGCCAGTGGACAGGGAGCAACGAACACCGGGGAGCTGTTTTTT. This translates into CASGQGATNTGELFF. The entire variable domain, with the rest obtained from reference TRBV5-1 and TRBJ2-2, is as follows: KAGVTQTPRYLIKTRGQQVTLSCSPISGHRSVSWYQQTPGQGLQFLFEYFSETQRNKGNFPGRFSGRQFSNSRSEMNVSTLELGDSALYLCASGQGATNTGELFFGEGSRLTVL.

This clonotype was recorded only once. CDR3 in amino acids: CSATRGGRTDTQYF. The CDR3 DNA reads TGCAGTGCCACGCGGGGGGGCCGTACAGATACGCAGTATTTT. J is TRBJ2-3 and V is TRBV20-1, with 9 nucleotides matching TRBD2. This CDR3 comprises 14 residues. Germline values: CDR1 DFQATT, CDR2 SNEGSKA (reference sequence). The trim removed 6 bases at V and 3 bases at J, leaving 7 bases unmatched.

This chain joins TRBV15 and TRBJ2-2; D may be TRBD2 (6 bases). In germline, CDR1 is LNHNV, CDR2 YYDKDF (reference sequence). This CDR3 comprises 15 residues. V gave up 5 bases and J gave up 0 bases, with 10 bases separating them. CDR3: CATSGGLPNTGELFF. The CDR3 DNA is TGTGCCACCAGCGGGGGACTCCCGAACACCGGGGAGCTGTTTTTT. The variable domain in full, with the rest retrieved from reference TRBV15 and TRBJ2-2, is DAMVIQNPRYQVTQFGKPVTLSCSQTLNHNVMYWYQQKSSQAPKLLFHYYDKDFNNEADTPDNFQSRRPNTSFCFLDIRSPGLGDTAMYLCATSGGLPNTGELFFGEGSRLTVL.

The gene calls are TRBV5-1 and TRBJ2-2, with D unclear. The CDR3 sequence is 15 residues long. Germline assignment: CDR1 SGHRS and CDR2 YFSETQ. Trimming took 3 bases from V and 4 from J, leaving 13 bases between them. For the CDR3, the DNA is TGCGCCAGCAGCTCTCGGACGGATCCCACCGGGGAGCTGTTTTTT. It yields the protein CASSSRTDPTGELFF.

The chain is built from TRBV20-1 and TRBJ2-1; the D is unclear. This CDR3 is built from 11 residues. The germline V gene encodes CDR1 DFQATT and CDR2 SNEGSKA (reference sequence). Trimming left V 1 base short and J 6 bases short, with 4 bases between. CDR3 residues: CSARAGNEQFF. The CDR3 DNA reads as TGCAGTGCTAGAGCAGGCAATGAGCAGTTCTTC.

This chain uses TRBV15 with TRBJ2-7, with D perhaps matching TRBD1 or TRBD2 (5 bases each). CDR1 LNHNV and CDR2 YYDKDF come from the germline V gene (reference sequence). The CDR3 has 12 residues. The V end lost 10 bases, the J end lost 6 bases, and 16 bases lay between the germline ends. The CDR3, as DNA: TGTGCCAGCCGAGGGGTAGGGAGCGAGCAGTACTTC. It specifies CASRGVGSEQYF.